This T cell receptor beta chain was recovered during a study of spatial heterogeneity in lung cancer. Each CDR3 protein is one row after TCRdb ran MiXCR on the 5' RACE reads. The sample lists about 29,000 distinct CDR3 sequences, about 8.1% occurring once. Study conclusions and caveats: The study found ubiquitous expanded tumor TCRs in blood more at resection than follow-up.

This clonotype has ten or more counts. Antigen specificity is unknown. Described time point: sample taken at primary tumor resection. Whole RNA, isolated from tumor, nontumor lung or frozen PBMC, was sequenced without prior sorting. Samples were donated by 72 untreated early-stage non-small cell lung cancer patients. The receptor was derived from a female donor with early-stage non-small cell lung cancer. The specimen was PBMCs, collected at surgery.

The DNA of the CDR3 is TGTGCCAGCAGCTTAGGTGGCAATAACTATGGCTACACCTTC. It translates to CASSLGGNNYGYTF. V and J are TRBV7-2 and TRBJ1-2; no reliable D call. The CDR3 has 14 amino acids. CDR1 and CDR2 from the germline V gene are SGHTA and FQGNSA. V was trimmed by 1 base and J by 1 base, leaving 7 bases between them.